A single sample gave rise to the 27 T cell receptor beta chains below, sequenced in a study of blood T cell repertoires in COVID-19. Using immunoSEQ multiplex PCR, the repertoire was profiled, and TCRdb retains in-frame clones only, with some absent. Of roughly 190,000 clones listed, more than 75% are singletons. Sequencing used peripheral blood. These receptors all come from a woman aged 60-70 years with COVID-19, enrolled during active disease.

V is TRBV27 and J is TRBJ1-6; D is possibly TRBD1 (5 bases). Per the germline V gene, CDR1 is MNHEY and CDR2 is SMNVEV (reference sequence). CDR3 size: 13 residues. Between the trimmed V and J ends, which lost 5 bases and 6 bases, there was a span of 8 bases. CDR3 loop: CASSPGSNSPLHF. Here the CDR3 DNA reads TGTGCCAGCAGTCCAGGGTCTAATTCACCCCTCCACTTT.

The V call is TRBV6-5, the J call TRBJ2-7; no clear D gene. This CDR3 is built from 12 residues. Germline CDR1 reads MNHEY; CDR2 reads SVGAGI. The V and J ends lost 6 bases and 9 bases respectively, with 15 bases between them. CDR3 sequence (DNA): TGTGCCAGCAGCTCCCTGTATGGAGTGCAGTACTTC. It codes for CASSSLYGVQYF.

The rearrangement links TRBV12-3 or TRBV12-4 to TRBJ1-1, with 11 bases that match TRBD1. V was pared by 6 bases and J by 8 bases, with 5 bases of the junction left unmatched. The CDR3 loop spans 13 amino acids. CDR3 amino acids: CASSPDRGLEAFF. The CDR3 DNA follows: TGTGCCAGCAGCCCGGACAGGGGGCTAGAAGCTTTCTTT.

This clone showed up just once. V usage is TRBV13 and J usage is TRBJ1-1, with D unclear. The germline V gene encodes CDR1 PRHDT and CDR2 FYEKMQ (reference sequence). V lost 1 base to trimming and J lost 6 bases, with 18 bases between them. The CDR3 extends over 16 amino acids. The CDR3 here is CASSLESGLQYSEAFF. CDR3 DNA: TGTGCCAGCAGCTTAGAGAGTGGGCTACAATATTCTGAAGCTTTCTTT.

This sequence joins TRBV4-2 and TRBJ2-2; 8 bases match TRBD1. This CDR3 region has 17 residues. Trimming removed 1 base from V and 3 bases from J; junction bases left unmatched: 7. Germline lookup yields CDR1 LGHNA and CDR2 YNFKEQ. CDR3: CASSQVIRGRDTGELFF. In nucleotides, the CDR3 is TGTGCCAGCAGCCAAGTAATCAGGGGGCGCGACACCGGGGAGCTGTTTTTT.

CDR3 coding DNA: TGTGCCAGCAATCCCCGGCGGGATGAGCAGTTCTTC. Protein product: CASNPRRDEQFF. This chain uses TRBV28 with TRBJ2-1; maybe TRBD2 (5 bases). The CDR3 is 12 amino acids. V shed 7 bases and J shed 8 bases, with 12 bases lying between them. Germline values: CDR1 MDHEN, CDR2 SYDVKM.

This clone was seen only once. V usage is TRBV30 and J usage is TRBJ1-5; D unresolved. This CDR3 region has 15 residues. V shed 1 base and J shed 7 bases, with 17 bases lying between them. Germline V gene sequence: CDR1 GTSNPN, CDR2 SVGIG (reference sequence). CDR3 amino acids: CAWSALRGGSQPQHF. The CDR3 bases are TGTGCCTGGAGTGCCTTACGGGGAGGGAGCCAGCCCCAGCATTTT.

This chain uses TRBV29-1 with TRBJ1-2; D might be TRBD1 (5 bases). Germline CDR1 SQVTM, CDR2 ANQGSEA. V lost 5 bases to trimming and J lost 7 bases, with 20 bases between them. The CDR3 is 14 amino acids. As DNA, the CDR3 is TGCAGCGTTTCCGAGTCTCCGGGGGTGAGTGGCTACACCTTC. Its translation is CSVSESPGVSGYTF.

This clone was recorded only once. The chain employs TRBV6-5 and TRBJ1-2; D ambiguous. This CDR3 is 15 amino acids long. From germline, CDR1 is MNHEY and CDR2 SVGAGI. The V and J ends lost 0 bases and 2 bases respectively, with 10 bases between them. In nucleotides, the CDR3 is TGTGCCAGCAGTTACTCGGGAGACTTGAACTATGGCTACACCTTC. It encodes CASSYSGDLNYGYTF.

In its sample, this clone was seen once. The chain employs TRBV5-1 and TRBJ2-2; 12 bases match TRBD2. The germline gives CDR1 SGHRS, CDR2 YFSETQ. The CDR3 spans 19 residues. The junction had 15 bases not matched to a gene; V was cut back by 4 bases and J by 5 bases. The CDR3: CASSPGLAGTLWGTGELFF. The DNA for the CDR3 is TGCGCCAGCAGCCCCGGACTAGCGGGGACGCTCTGGGGGACCGGGGAGCTGTTTTTT.

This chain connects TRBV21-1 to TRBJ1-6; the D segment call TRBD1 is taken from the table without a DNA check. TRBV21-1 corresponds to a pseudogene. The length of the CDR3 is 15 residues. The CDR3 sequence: CASSEKQGQGSPLHF. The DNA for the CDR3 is TGTGCCAGCAGCGAGAAACAGGGACAAGGTTCACCCCTCCACTTT.

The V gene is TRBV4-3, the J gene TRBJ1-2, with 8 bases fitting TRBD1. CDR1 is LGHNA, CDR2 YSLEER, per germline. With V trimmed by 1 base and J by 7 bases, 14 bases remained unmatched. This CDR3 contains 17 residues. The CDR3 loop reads CASSQALTQTGVGGYTF. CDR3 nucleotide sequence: TGCGCCAGCAGCCAAGCCCTCACCCAGACAGGGGTGGGTGGCTACACCTTC.

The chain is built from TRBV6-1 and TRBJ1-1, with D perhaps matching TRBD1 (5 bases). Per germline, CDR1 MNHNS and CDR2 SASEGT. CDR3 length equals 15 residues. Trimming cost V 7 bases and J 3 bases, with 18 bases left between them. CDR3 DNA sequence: TGTGCCAGCAATACTATCCAGGGTGGGGACACTGAAGCTTTCTTT. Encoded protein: CASNTIQGGDTEAFF.

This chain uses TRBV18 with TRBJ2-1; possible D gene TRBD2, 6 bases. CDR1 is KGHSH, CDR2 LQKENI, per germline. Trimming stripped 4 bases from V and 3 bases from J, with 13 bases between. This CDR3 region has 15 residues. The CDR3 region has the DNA TGTGCCAGCTCACGGAGCGGGCCGGACTACAATGAGCAGTTCTTC. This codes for CASSRSGPDYNEQFF. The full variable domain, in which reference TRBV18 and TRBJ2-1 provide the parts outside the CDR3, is NAGVMQNPRHLVRRRGQEARLRCSPMKGHSHVYWYRQLPEEGLKFMVYLQKENIIDESGMPKERFSAEFPKEGPSILRIQQVVRGDSAAYFCASSRSGPDYNEQFFGPGTRLTVL.

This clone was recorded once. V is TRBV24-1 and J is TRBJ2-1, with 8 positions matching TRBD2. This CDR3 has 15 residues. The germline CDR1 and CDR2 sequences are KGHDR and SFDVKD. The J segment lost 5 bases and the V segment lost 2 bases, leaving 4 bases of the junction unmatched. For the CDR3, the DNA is TGTGCCACCAGTGATTCCGGGAGGGCTAACAATGAGCAGTTCTTC. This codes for CATSDSGRANNEQFF.

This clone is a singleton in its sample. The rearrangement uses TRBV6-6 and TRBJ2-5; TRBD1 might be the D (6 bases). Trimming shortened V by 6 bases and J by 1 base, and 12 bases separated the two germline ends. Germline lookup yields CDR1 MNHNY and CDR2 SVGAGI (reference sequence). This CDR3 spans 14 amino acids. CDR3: CASSHGQFQETQYF. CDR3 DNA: TGTGCCAGCAGCCACGGACAGTTCCAAGAGACCCAGTACTTC.

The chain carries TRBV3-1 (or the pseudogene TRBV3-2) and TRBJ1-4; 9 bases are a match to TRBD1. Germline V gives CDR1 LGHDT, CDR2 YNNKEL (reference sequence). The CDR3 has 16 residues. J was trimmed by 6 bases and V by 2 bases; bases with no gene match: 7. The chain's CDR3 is CASSQTSTGGDEKLFF. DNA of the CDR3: TGTGCCAGCAGCCAAACGAGCACAGGGGGCGATGAAAAACTGTTTTTT.

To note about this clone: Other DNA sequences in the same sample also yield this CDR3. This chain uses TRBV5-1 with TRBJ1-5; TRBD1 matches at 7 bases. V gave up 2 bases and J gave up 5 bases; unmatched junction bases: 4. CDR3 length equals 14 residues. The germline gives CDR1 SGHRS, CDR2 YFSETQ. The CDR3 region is CASSLGGADQPQHF. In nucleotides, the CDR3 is TGCGCCAGCAGCTTAGGGGGCGCCGATCAGCCCCAGCATTTT.

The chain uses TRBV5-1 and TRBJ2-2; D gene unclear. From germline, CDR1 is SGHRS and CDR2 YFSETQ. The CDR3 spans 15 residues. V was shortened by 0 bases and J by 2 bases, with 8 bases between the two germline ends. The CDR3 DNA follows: TGCGCCAGCAGCTTGGATATGACTAACACCGGGGAGCTGTTTTTT. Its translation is CASSLDMTNTGELFF.

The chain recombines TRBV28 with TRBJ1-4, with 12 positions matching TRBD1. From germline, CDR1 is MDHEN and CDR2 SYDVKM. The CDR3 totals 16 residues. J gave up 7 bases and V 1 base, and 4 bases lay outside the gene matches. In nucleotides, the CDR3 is TGTGCCAGCAGTTTATTGGGGACAGGGGGCTTTGAAAAACTGTTTTTT. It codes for CASSLLGTGGFEKLFF. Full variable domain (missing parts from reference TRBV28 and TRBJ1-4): DVKVTQSSRYLVKRTGEKVFLECVQDMDHENMFWYRQDPGLGLRLIYFSYDVKMKEKGDIPEGYSVSREKKERFSLILESASTNQTSMYLCASSLLGTGGFEKLFFGSGTQLSVL.

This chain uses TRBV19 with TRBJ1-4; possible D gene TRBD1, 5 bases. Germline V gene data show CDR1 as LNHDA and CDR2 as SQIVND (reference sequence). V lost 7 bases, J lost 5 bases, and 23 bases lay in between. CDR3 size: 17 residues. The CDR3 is CASKRGAGIRGNEKLFF. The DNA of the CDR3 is TGTGCCAGTAAGCGGGGCGCCGGTATTCGGGGGAATGAAAAACTGTTTTTT.

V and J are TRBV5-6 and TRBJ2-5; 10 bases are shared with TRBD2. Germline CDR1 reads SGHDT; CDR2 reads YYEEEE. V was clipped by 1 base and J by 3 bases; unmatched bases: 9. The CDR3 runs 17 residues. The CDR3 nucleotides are TGTGCCAGCAGCTTGTCACCTAGCGGGAGTTTTGAAGAGACCCAGTACTTC. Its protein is CASSLSPSGSFEETQYF. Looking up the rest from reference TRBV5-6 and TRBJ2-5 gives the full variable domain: DAGVTQSPTHLIKTRGQQVTLRCSPKSGHDTVSWYQQALGQGPQFIFQYYEEEERQRGNFPDRFSGHQFPNYSSELNVNALLLGDSALYLCASSLSPSGSFEETQYFGPGTRLLVL.

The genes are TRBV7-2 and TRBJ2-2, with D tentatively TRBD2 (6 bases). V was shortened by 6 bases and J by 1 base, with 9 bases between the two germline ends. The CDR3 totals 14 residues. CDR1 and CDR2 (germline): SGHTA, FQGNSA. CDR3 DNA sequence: TGTGCCAGCAGACGGGGGTTGAACACCGGGGAGCTGTTTTTT. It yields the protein CASRRGLNTGELFF.

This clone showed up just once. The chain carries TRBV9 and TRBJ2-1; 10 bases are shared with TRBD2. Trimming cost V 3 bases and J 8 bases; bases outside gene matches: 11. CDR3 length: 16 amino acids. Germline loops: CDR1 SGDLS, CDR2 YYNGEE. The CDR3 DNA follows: TGTGCCAGCAGCGCAAGTGGGACTAGCGCTTTTGATGAGCAGTTCTTC. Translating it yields CASSASGTSAFDEQFF.

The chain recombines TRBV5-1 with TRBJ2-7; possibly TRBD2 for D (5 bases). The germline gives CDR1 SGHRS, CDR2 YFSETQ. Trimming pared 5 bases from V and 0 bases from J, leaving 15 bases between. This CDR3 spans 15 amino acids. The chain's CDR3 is CASRPGSGNSYEQYF. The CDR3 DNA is TGCGCCAGCAGACCGGGATCGGGGAACTCCTACGAGCAGTACTTC.

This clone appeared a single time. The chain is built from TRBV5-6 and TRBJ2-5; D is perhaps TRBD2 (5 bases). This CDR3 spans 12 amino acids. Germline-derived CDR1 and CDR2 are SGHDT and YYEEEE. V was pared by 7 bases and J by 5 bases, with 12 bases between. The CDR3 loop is CASRIRGETQYF. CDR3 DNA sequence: TGTGCCAGCCGAATTCGAGGGGAGACCCAGTACTTC.

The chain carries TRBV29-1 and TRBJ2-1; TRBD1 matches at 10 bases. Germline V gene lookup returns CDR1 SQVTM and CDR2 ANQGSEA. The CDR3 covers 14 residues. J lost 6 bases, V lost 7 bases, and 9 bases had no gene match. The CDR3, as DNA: TGCAGCGCCATCCGGGACAGGGGTTTCAATGAGCAGTTCTTC. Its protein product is CSAIRDRGFNEQFF.